Given below is one TCR beta chain in context. This sample was included in a study of blood T cell repertoires in COVID-19. Overall study: The origin of the acute and convalescent COVID-19 samples was the United States, Italy and Spain. T cells, B-cell-depleted T cells, or PBMCs provided the cDNA or gDNA that served as material.

Under the authors' procedure: Quantification of nucleated cells was approximated via reference gene primer amplification. Some clones are missing from TCRdb's copy, which holds only in-frame ones; the method was immunoSEQ multiplex PCR. D and trimming were read from the DNA, whereas the V and J calls and clone size are those reported in that table. The sample includes around 210,000 clones, approximately 84% of them seen just once. The CDR3 has 15 amino acids. Germline V lookup: CDR1 MGHDK, CDR2 SYGVNS. V lost 4 bases and J lost 4; bases outside the gene matches: 6. Those enrolled in Seattle joined during active infection and were followed longitudinally afterward.

The chain couples TRBV25-1 to TRBJ1-2, with 10 bases lining up with TRBD1. The sample was peripheral blood. This clonotype originated in a woman of 80 years or more with COVID-19, enrolled during active disease. The CDR3 is CASSVPGQGIYGYTF. The CDR3 DNA follows: TGTGCCAGCAGTGTCCCGGGACAGGGGATCTATGGCTACACCTTC.